A single sample is the source of the 20 T cell receptor beta chains below, sequenced in a study of shared clonotypes between healthy human individuals. TCRdb's table, derived via immunoSEQ multiplex PCR, lists solely in-frame clones and lacks some. Among roughly 1,800,000 clones listed, about 95% were seen once. In the naive CD8 group, cells lacked CD45RO and were positively selected for CCR7, so terminally differentiated effector memory CD45RA+ cells were left out. Sequencing input: naive CD8+ T cells sorted from blood. These receptors were collected from a man aged 18 to 30 in good health.

The chain employs TRBV4-1 and TRBJ2-7; TRBD2 matches at 9 bases. Trimming cost V 3 bases and J 1 base; bases outside gene matches: 1. Germline assignment: CDR1 MGHRA and CDR2 YSYEKL. CDR3 length equals 14 residues. In nucleotides, the CDR3 is TGCGCCAGCAGCCATCTAGCGGGGTCCTACGAGCAGTACTTC. Translated, it gives CASSHLAGSYEQYF.

The rearrangement uses TRBV2 and TRBJ1-5; no reliable D call. The ends were cut back, 6 bases at V and 6 bases at J, with 18 bases in the middle. CDR1 is SNHLY and CDR2 is FYNNEI in the germline V gene. The CDR3 length is 15 residues. CDR3 coding DNA: TGTGCCAGCAGGGACCCTAGAGGACGCGGTCAGCCCCAGCATTTT. It yields the protein CASRDPRGRGQPQHF.

The J gene is TRBJ2-1, the V gene TRBV4-1, with D perhaps given as TRBD1 or TRBD2 (5 bases each). The CDR3 is 13 residues long. Trimming cost V 1 base and J 10 bases, with 11 bases left between them. Germline values: CDR1 MGHRA, CDR2 YSYEKL. Written as DNA, the CDR3 is TGCGCCAGCAGCCAAGCGGGCTGGGGGGAGCAGTTCTTC. The encoded protein is CASSQAGWGEQFF.

The rearrangement joins TRBV7-9 to TRBJ2-7; D possibly corresponds to TRBD2 (5 bases). This CDR3 contains 14 residues. Germline loops: CDR1 SEHNR, CDR2 FQNEAQ (reference sequence). Trimming removed 4 bases from V and 4 bases from J, with 14 bases in between. CDR3 in amino acids: CASSSDWDPYEQYF. DNA for the CDR3: TGTGCCAGCAGCTCGGACTGGGATCCGTACGAGCAGTACTTC.

The chain is built from TRBV19 and TRBJ2-7; D is possibly TRBD2 (6 bases). CDR3 size: 15 residues. The germline V gene has CDR1 LNHDA and CDR2 SQIVND (reference sequence). Trimming stripped 7 bases from V and 1 base from J, with 17 bases between. The CDR3 sequence: CASKEGLLGSYEQYF. In DNA, the CDR3 is TGTGCCAGTAAGGAGGGGCTCCTGGGATCCTACGAGCAGTACTTC.

The rearrangement joins TRBV4-1 to TRBJ2-1, with no clear D. Germline assignment: CDR1 MGHRA and CDR2 YSYEKL. The CDR3 consists of 12 residues. Trimming removed 4 bases at V and 3 bases at J, with 4 bases between. CDR3 amino acids: CASSLDYNEQFF. The CDR3 DNA sequence: TGCGCCAGCAGCCTAGACTACAATGAGCAGTTCTTC.

V is TRBV7-2 and J is TRBJ2-7, with TRBD1 matching over 7 bases. CDR1 and CDR2 from the germline V gene are SGHTA and FQGNSA. After removal of 1 base from V and 3 bases from J, the junction contained 3 bases not matched to a gene. The CDR3 covers 14 residues. This chain's CDR3 is CASSLGGTVYEQYF. The CDR3 bases are TGTGCCAGCAGCTTAGGGGGGACAGTCTACGAGCAGTACTTC.

J is TRBJ2-3 and V is TRBV5-6; TRBD1 matches 8 bases. V was pared by 4 bases and J by 6 bases, with 7 bases of the junction left unmatched. The CDR3 consists of 14 residues. Germline lookup yields CDR1 SGHDT and CDR2 YYEEEE. Written as DNA, the CDR3 is TGTGCCAGCAGCCCGGGACAGGCCCCCGATACGCAGTATTTT. Translating it yields CASSPGQAPDTQYF.

V and J are TRBV10-2 and TRBJ2-2; D not resolved. Germline V CDR1 and CDR2: WSHSY, SAAADI. Trimming pared 10 bases from V and 8 bases from J, leaving 8 bases between. The CDR3 spans 10 residues. The CDR3 bases are TGCGCCACCGGGCAAGGGGAGCTGTTTTTT. It yields the protein CATGQGELFF.

Details on this clone: Other DNA variants within this sample encode the same CDR3. The chain combines TRBV10-3 with TRBJ2-7, with 7 bases fitting TRBD1. Germline assignment: CDR1 ENHRY and CDR2 SYGVKD. Trimming cost V 0 bases and J 1 base; bases outside gene matches: 3. There are 15 residues in the CDR3. CDR3 protein: CAISESAGGSYEQYF. Written as DNA, the CDR3 is TGTGCCATCAGTGAGTCGGCAGGGGGTTCCTACGAGCAGTACTTC.

The chain carries TRBV2 and TRBJ2-7; TRBD1 matches at 9 bases. Trimming cost V 6 bases and J 4 bases; bases outside gene matches: 7. CDR3 length equals 14 residues. The germline CDR1 and CDR2 sequences are SNHLY and FYNNEI. The CDR3 DNA sequence: TGTGCCAGCAGGAGGGACAGGGTGTCGTACGAGCAGTACTTC. Translated, it gives CASRRDRVSYEQYF. The full variable domain, in which reference TRBV2 and TRBJ2-7 provide the parts outside the CDR3, is EPEVTQTPSHQVTQMGQEVILRCVPISNHLYFYWYRQILGQKVEFLVSFYNNEISEKSEIFDDQFSVERPDGSNFTLKIRSTKLEDSAMYFCASRRDRVSYEQYFGPGTRLTVT.

V usage is TRBV27 and J usage is TRBJ2-5; 10 bases map to TRBD2. The germline V gene has CDR1 MNHEY and CDR2 SMNVEV (reference sequence). V lost 7 bases to trimming and J lost 9 bases; unmatched junction nucleotides: 8. The CDR3 is made up of 13 amino acids. This CDR3 is CASKAGGPFAQYF. In DNA form, the CDR3 reads TGTGCCAGCAAAGCGGGAGGGCCTTTTGCCCAGTACTTC.

The chain combines TRBV27 with TRBJ2-5; D is possibly TRBD1 (6 bases). The CDR3 extends over 15 amino acids. The germline gives CDR1 MNHEY, CDR2 SMNVEV (reference sequence). Trimming shortened V by 5 bases and J by 2 bases, and 15 bases separated the two germline ends. The CDR3 region is CASSPHPGQQETQYF. The CDR3 coding sequence is TGTGCCAGCAGTCCTCACCCTGGACAGCAAGAGACCCAGTACTTC.

With regard to this clone: Other DNA sequences in the same sample also yield this CDR3. The chain combines TRBV9 with TRBJ2-7; D call uncertain. V lost 3 bases, J lost 0 bases, and 7 bases lay in between. CDR1 SGDLS and CDR2 YYNGEE come from the germline V gene. The CDR3 loop spans 13 amino acids. Written as DNA, the CDR3 is TGTGCCAGCAGCGCCGGACCCTCCTACGAGCAGTACTTC. It is translated as CASSAGPSYEQYF.

The rearrangement uses TRBV6-5 and TRBJ1-1; the D is unclear. This CDR3 has 15 amino acids. Germline CDR1 MNHEY, CDR2 SVGAGI. V dropped 5 bases and J dropped 1 base, with 14 bases sitting between them. The CDR3 sequence: CASSPTSPPNTEAFF. For the CDR3, the DNA is TGTGCCAGCAGTCCCACTTCCCCCCCGAACACTGAAGCTTTCTTT.

V and J are TRBV21-1 and TRBJ2-7; the table assigns TRBD1, which was not confirmed against the DNA. TRBV21-1 is designated a pseudogene. This CDR3 is built from 16 residues. CDR3 DNA: TGTGCCAGCAGGACCCCAGGGACAGACGGATTTTACGAGCAGTACTTC. Amino acids: CASRTPGTDGFYEQYF.

The V gene is TRBV4-1, the J gene TRBJ2-7; 14 nucleotides agree with TRBD2. The V and J ends lost 3 bases and 5 bases, in that order; junction bases with no gene match: 6. Germline lookup yields CDR1 MGHRA and CDR2 YSYEKL. The CDR3 loop spans 16 amino acids. DNA for the CDR3: TGCGCCAGCAGCCAGCGCGGACTAGCGGGAGGCGACGAGCAGTACTTC. This sequence encodes CASSQRGLAGGDEQYF.

In the case of this clone: Distinct nucleotide sequences in the sample also encode this CDR3. The V gene is TRBV5-1, the J gene TRBJ2-7; no definite D call. Trimming removed 2 bases at V and 2 bases at J, with 8 bases between. The CDR3 consists of 13 residues. Germline V gene lookup returns CDR1 SGHRS and CDR2 YFSETQ. CDR3 residues: CASSFGLAYEQYF. CDR3 sequence (DNA): TGCGCCAGCAGCTTCGGGCTGGCCTACGAGCAGTACTTC.

The rearrangement joins TRBV19 to TRBJ2-2; D not certain. The ends were cut back, 1 base at V and 7 bases at J, with 10 bases in the middle. The CDR3 runs to 14 residues. Germline CDR1 LNHDA, CDR2 SQIVND (reference sequence). CDR3: CASSIVVTGGELFF. In nucleotides, the CDR3 is TGTGCCAGTAGTATAGTAGTGACTGGCGGGGAGCTGTTTTTT.

The V call is TRBV6-5, the J call TRBJ2-7, with 7 bases lining up with TRBD1. The CDR3 length is 15 residues. V dropped 2 bases and J dropped 4; count of bases not matched to a gene: 8. Germline values: CDR1 MNHEY, CDR2 SVGAGI. The CDR3 region is CASSYRKQGNYEQYF. Written as DNA, the CDR3 is TGTGCCAGCAGTTACCGAAAACAGGGGAATTACGAGCAGTACTTC.